Included here is one T cell receptor (beta chain) sequence, with context. Its antigen is unknown. In the PCR, 60 Vbeta and 13 Jbeta primers were used. Method: immunoSEQ multiplex PCR; TCRdb's copy keeps in-frame clones and lacks some. The sample records fewer than 95,000 clones, around 76% being singletons. The data stem from a study of cytomegalovirus exposure and HLA in healthy donors. The wider study: A preliminary data release comprised around 90 million unique TCRs obtained from HLA-typed donors. General study findings and limits: Sequencing had likely introduced a cluster of highly shared sequence variants as an artifact.

The ends were cut back, 5 bases at V and 4 bases at J, with 11 bases in the middle. Germline V gene lookup returns CDR1 SNHLY and CDR2 FYNNEI. The CDR3 has 13 residues. The V and J genes are TRBV2 and TRBJ2-5; D is ambiguous. The sample comprised PBMCs. This sequence was found in a man aged 25 to 40 in good health and CMV-seronegative. The CDR3 DNA is TGTGCCAGCAGTCAGACTTCAAGAGAGACCCAGTACTTC. Translating it yields CASSQTSRETQYF.